Below, 3 T cell receptor beta chains from the same sample are listed, as sequenced in a study of T cells in Graves' hyperthyroidism and ophthalmopathy. Researchers amplified the TCR beta CDR3 regions from RNA transcripts. The HTBI primer set served for first-round RT-PCR of the TCR CDR3. In TCRdb, the multiplex PCR reads were re-called with MiXCR into one record per CDR3 protein. The sample carries tens of thousands of distinct CDR3 sequences, about 50% recorded once. The sample was blood. These receptors originate from a woman in her forties or fifties with Graves' hyperthyroidism that later progressed to Graves' ophthalmopathy.

This clonotype turned up a few times. This chain links TRBV12-3 or TRBV12-4 with TRBJ1-3; D is unclear. V gave up 4 bases and J gave up 8 bases, with 15 bases separating them. This CDR3 is 14 amino acids long. The CDR3 DNA sequence: TGTGCCAGCAGTTCAGGCTTCCATGGCTACACCATATATTTT. Translation gives CASSSGFHGYTIYF.

This clonotype was recorded at least ten times. The genes are TRBV20-1 and TRBJ1-2, with TRBD1 matching 9 bases. CDR3 size: 15 residues. CDR1 DFQATT and CDR2 SNEGSKA come from the germline V gene (reference sequence). The trim removed 0 bases at V and 6 bases at J, leaving 8 bases unmatched. For the CDR3, the DNA is TGCAGTGCTAGAGATCCACGGACAGGGGACAATGGCTACACCTTC. It specifies CSARDPRTGDNGYTF.

This clonotype was detected many times. V is TRBV6-5 and J is TRBJ2-1; TRBD2 matches at 9 bases. The CDR3 sequence is 14 residues long. CDR1 and CDR2 from the germline V gene are MNHEY and SVGAGI. V lost 6 bases, J lost 7 bases, and 7 bases stayed unmatched. CDR3 loop: CASRDLSGRNEQFF. CDR3 sequence (DNA): TGTGCCAGCAGGGACCTTAGCGGGAGAAATGAGCAGTTCTTC.